Presented here are 32 T cell receptor beta chains from one specimen sequenced in a study of blood T cell repertoires in COVID-19. The method was immunoSEQ multiplex PCR; TCRdb's version includes in-frame clones alone and lacks a portion of them. Found here are 200,000 to 250,000 clones, roughly 85% of them singletons; the top ten hold roughly 5%. Sequenced: PBMCs or T cells enriched from blood (not recorded which). The origin of the receptors is a woman aged 50 to 60 who had been exposed to COVID-19.

This CDR3 is CASSFGRVRGNTIYF. The CDR3 DNA sequence: TGTGCCAGCAGCTTCGGCAGGGTGCGGGGAAACACCATATATTTT. J is TRBJ1-3 and V is TRBV7-2; tentatively, D is TRBD1 (5 bases). Trimming stripped 3 bases from V and 4 bases from J, with 13 bases between. Germline values: CDR1 SGHTA, CDR2 FQGNSA. The CDR3 is 15 residues long. Full variable domain (missing parts from reference TRBV7-2 and TRBJ1-3): GAGVSQSPSNKVTEKGKDVELRCDPISGHTALYWYRQSLGQGLEFLIYFQGNSAPDKSGLPSDRFSAERTGGSVSTLTIQRTQQEDSAVYLCASSFGRVRGNTIYFGEGSWLTVV.

V gene TRBV6-4 combines with J gene TRBJ1-1, with 8 bases aligning to TRBD1. CDR1 and CDR2 from the germline V gene are MRHNA and SNTAGT. J lost 9 bases, V lost 4 bases, and 16 bases had no gene match. The CDR3 runs 16 residues. Here the CDR3 reads CASSVGTGRRDVQAFF. In nucleotides, the CDR3 is TGTGCCAGCAGTGTAGGGACAGGAAGAAGGGACGTTCAAGCTTTCTTT.

The rearrangement links TRBV12-3 or TRBV12-4 to TRBJ1-2, with TRBD1 matching over 9 bases. This CDR3 region has 13 residues. J lost 11 bases, V lost 4 bases, and 8 bases had no gene match. The CDR3 protein is CASSSRDRVRYTF. CDR3 in DNA: TGTGCCAGCAGTTCCCGGGACAGGGTGAGGTACACCTTC.

In the case of this clone: Distinct nucleotide sequences in the sample also encode this CDR3. The V call is TRBV27, the J call TRBJ1-2, with a weak D call TRBD1 (5 bases). The length of the CDR3 is 13 residues. V was trimmed by 9 bases and J by 5 bases, leaving 16 bases between them. Germline V gene data show CDR1 as MNHEY and CDR2 as SMNVEV (reference sequence). The DNA of the CDR3 is TGTGCCAGTCGCGCAGGGACTGCTTATGGCTACACCTTC. Translated, it gives CASRAGTAYGYTF.

V is TRBV18 and J is TRBJ1-4; no reliable D call. The germline gives CDR1 KGHSH, CDR2 LQKENI. The V and J ends lost 0 bases and 8 bases respectively, with 16 bases between them. The length of the CDR3 is 16 residues. The CDR3 reads CASSPPGGGSREKLFF. The CDR3, as DNA: TGTGCCAGCTCACCACCAGGCGGCGGATCTCGGGAAAAACTGTTTTTT.

This rearrangement joins TRBV7-2 to TRBJ2-7, with TRBD1 identical over 7 bases. This CDR3 contains 14 residues. The V gene end was trimmed by 5 bases and the J gene end by 6 bases; junction bases not matched to a gene: 10. Looked up from germline, CDR1 is SGHTA and CDR2 is FQGNSA. The CDR3 nucleotides are TGTGCCAGCAGCATTCGACAGGGAACGAGCGAGCAGTACTTC. Protein: CASSIRQGTSEQYF.

The chain is built from TRBV25-1 and TRBJ2-3, with 11 bases that match TRBD2. CDR1 and CDR2 from the germline V gene are MGHDK and SYGVNS. Trimming took 6 bases from V and 0 from J; bases not matched to a gene: 2. The length of the CDR3 is 15 residues. The CDR3 protein is CASRVAGGSTDTQYF. In nucleotides, the CDR3 is TGTGCCAGCAGAGTAGCGGGGGGGAGCACAGATACGCAGTATTTT.

The V and J genes are TRBV28 and TRBJ1-2; 7 nucleotides agree with TRBD1. The germline CDR1 and CDR2 sequences are MDHEN and SYDVKM. With 2 bases clipped from V and 8 bases from J, the junction kept 8 bases outside the gene matches. The CDR3 is 14 residues long. The CDR3, as DNA: TGTGCCAGCAGTTTAGTCACAGGGGCGCGAGGCTACACCTTC. Translating gives CASSLVTGARGYTF.

The V gene is TRBV7-3, the J gene TRBJ2-2; TRBD2 is a possible D gene (6 bases). Germline V gives CDR1 SGHTA, CDR2 FQGTGA. This CDR3 contains 15 residues. V was clipped by 3 bases and J by 0 bases, with 8 bases between them. CDR3 sequence: CASSLEGPNTGELFF. The CDR3 nucleotides are TGTGCCAGCAGCTTGGAGGGCCCGAACACCGGGGAGCTGTTTTTT.

The chain has TRBV27 and TRBJ1-5, with D maybe TRBD1 (6 bases). The CDR3 spans 16 residues. Germline values: CDR1 MNHEY, CDR2 SMNVEV (reference sequence). The V end lost 0 bases, the J end lost 6 bases, and 15 bases lay between the germline ends. CDR3 amino acids: CASSLSKVQGAQPQHF. CDR3 coding DNA: TGTGCCAGCAGTTTATCGAAGGTACAGGGAGCTCAGCCCCAGCATTTT.

Of note for this clone: The junction departs from the called germline gene at one end, perhaps through a read error. This chain joins TRBV10-2 and TRBJ2-7, with 7 bases matching TRBD2. The V gene's germline CDR1 is WSHSY and CDR2 SAAADI. CDR3 length: 13 residues. The CDR3 spells CASSESGEGEQYF. CDR3 in DNA: TGCGCCAGCAGCGAGTCGGGGGAGGGCGAGCAGTACTTC.

This clone was counted only a few times. V is TRBV10-3 and J is TRBJ1-1; no clear D gene. The length of the CDR3 is 13 residues. V was pared by 10 bases and J by 6 bases, with 18 bases between. Germline V gene sequence: CDR1 ENHRY, CDR2 SYGVKD. Written as DNA, the CDR3 is TGTGCCAGCCTGGGCCTCCAAGGCGCTGAAGCTTTCTTT. Residues: CASLGLQGAEAFF.

In its sample, this clone was seen a few times. The rearrangement links TRBV9 to TRBJ2-7; D is perhaps TRBD1 (7 bases). Germline assignment: CDR1 SGDLS and CDR2 YYNGEE. CDR3 length: 15 amino acids. With 3 bases removed from V and 4 bases from J, the gap between germline ends came to 17 bases. Here the CDR3 DNA reads TGTGCCAGCAGCGCCCGCGACGCAGGGGGGTACGAGCAGTACTTC. Residues: CASSARDAGGYEQYF.

The chain joins TRBV6-2 or TRBV6-3 to TRBJ1-5; unclear D gene. Trimming left V 3 bases short and J 0 bases short, with 21 bases between. The CDR3 is 19 amino acids. Germline values: CDR1 MNHEY, CDR2 SVGEGT. CDR3 sequence reads: CASSYHREEGLYSNQPQHF. The CDR3 DNA is TGTGCCAGCAGTTATCACCGGGAGGAGGGCCTTTATAGCAATCAGCCCCAGCATTTT.

This sequence joins TRBV6-2 or TRBV6-3 and TRBJ2-3, with D possibly TRBD2 on 7 matching bases. Germline CDR1 and CDR2: MNHEY and SVGEGT. This CDR3 contains 13 residues. With 4 bases removed from V and 13 bases from J, the gap between germline ends came to 18 bases. CDR3 residues: CASSWPRGGGEYF. The CDR3 coding sequence is TGTGCCAGCAGTTGGCCCCGAGGGGGGGGTGAGTATTTT.

This chain connects TRBV19 to TRBJ1-1; TRBD1 is a possible D gene (6 bases). The V end was cut by 7 bases, the J end by 11 bases, with 14 bases between. This CDR3 region has 11 residues. CDR1 and CDR2 (germline): LNHDA, SQIVND (reference sequence). The CDR3 DNA follows: TGTGCCAGTACGACTCGGGGGGCGGCTTTCTTT. Translated, it gives CASTTRGAAFF.

The chain links TRBV28 to TRBJ2-3; 7 bases line up with TRBD2. CDR1 and CDR2 from the germline V gene are MDHEN and SYDVKM. Germline trimming cut 3 bases from V and 5 bases from J; bases unmatched to any gene: 8. The CDR3 totals 15 residues. This chain's CDR3 is CASSLFAGELDTQYF. The CDR3 bases are TGTGCCAGCAGTTTGTTTGCGGGGGAACTAGATACGCAGTATTTT. The entire variable domain, with the rest obtained from reference TRBV28 and TRBJ2-3, is as follows: DVKVTQSSRYLVKRTGEKVFLECVQDMDHENMFWYRQDPGLGLRLIYFSYDVKMKEKGDIPEGYSVSREKKERFSLILESASTNQTSMYLCASSLFAGELDTQYFGPGTRLTVL.

The chain employs TRBV4-1 and TRBJ2-5; tentatively, D is TRBD1 (6 bases). In germline, CDR1 is MGHRA, CDR2 YSYEKL. CDR3 length equals 15 residues. V was clipped by 3 bases and J by 5 bases, with 16 bases between them. CDR3 loop: CASSHEDRLGETQYF. In nucleotides, the CDR3 is TGCGCCAGCAGCCATGAAGACAGGCTGGGGGAGACCCAGTACTTC.

V and J are TRBV5-6 and TRBJ1-3; D is uncertain. The CDR3 extends over 15 amino acids. Germline CDR1 and CDR2: SGHDT and YYEEEE. Trimming took 2 bases from V and 0 from J, leaving 9 bases between them. CDR3 sequence (DNA): TGTGCCAGCAGCTTCGACACTCGCTCTGGAAACACCATATATTTT. It encodes CASSFDTRSGNTIYF.

The gene calls are TRBV5-8 and TRBJ1-4; D remains ambiguous. From germline, CDR1 is SGHTS and CDR2 YDEGEE. V lost 3 bases to trimming and J lost 8 bases, with 14 bases between them. The length of the CDR3 is 14 residues. CDR3 DNA sequence: TGTGCCAGCAGCTCCTGGACCGAGGGCGAAAAACTGTTTTTT. This translates into CASSSWTEGEKLFF. Together with reference TRBV5-8 and TRBJ1-4, the CDR3 gives the full variable domain: EAGVTQSPTHLIKTRGQQATLRCSPISGHTSVYWYQQALGLGLQFLLWYDEGEERNRGNFPPRFSGRQFPNYSSELNVNALELEDSALYLCASSSWTEGEKLFFGSGTQLSVL.

The V call is TRBV6-4, the J call TRBJ2-2; D might be TRBD1 (5 bases). CDR3 length: 14 residues. The V and J ends lost 0 bases and 3 bases respectively, with 5 bases between them. From germline, CDR1 is MRHNA and CDR2 SNTAGT. The CDR3 spells CASSDSGDTGELFF. The DNA of the CDR3 is TGTGCCAGCAGTGACTCAGGGGACACCGGGGAGCTGTTTTTT.

The chain joins TRBV10-1 to TRBJ1-6; D uncertain. CDR3 length equals 13 residues. Trimming removed 2 bases at V and 10 bases at J, with 9 bases between. Germline V CDR1 and CDR2: WNHNN, SYGVQD (reference sequence). The chain's CDR3 is CASSERSGSPLHF. CDR3 DNA sequence: TGCGCCAGCAGTGAGAGGAGCGGGTCACCCCTCCACTTT.

This sequence joins TRBV5-4 and TRBJ1-2; 8 bases are a match to TRBD1. Germline CDR1 and CDR2: SGHNT and YYREEE (reference sequence). The CDR3 is 14 amino acids. V lost 1 base and J lost 4; bases outside the gene matches: 3. DNA of the CDR3: TGTGCCAGCAGCTTGCGAGACAGGGGCTATGGCTACACCTTC. Translation: CASSLRDRGYGYTF. Complete variable domain (other parts from reference TRBV5-4 and TRBJ1-2): ETGVTQSPTHLIKTRGQQVTLRCSSQSGHNTVSWYQQALGQGPQFIFQYYREEENGRGNFPPRFSGLQFPNYSSELNVNALELDDSALYLCASSLRDRGYGYTFGSGTRLTVV.

The rearrangement uses TRBV4-1 and TRBJ2-2; D unresolved. Trimming left V 4 bases short and J 3 bases short, with 6 bases between. The germline CDR1 and CDR2 sequences are MGHRA and YSYEKL. The CDR3 sequence is 13 residues long. CDR3 sequence reads: CASSRADTGELFF. The CDR3 nucleotides are TGCGCCAGCAGCCGGGCAGACACCGGGGAGCTGTTTTTT.

The rearrangement links TRBV28 to TRBJ2-2, with 7 bases identical to TRBD1. This CDR3 region has 17 residues. CDR1 and CDR2 from the germline V gene are MDHEN and SYDVKM. The J segment lost 0 bases and the V segment lost 8 bases, leaving 12 bases of the junction unmatched. The CDR3 region is CASLLARGPTNTGELFF. As DNA, the CDR3 is TGTGCCAGCCTCTTAGCGAGGGGGCCGACGAACACCGGGGAGCTGTTTTTT.

The chain carries TRBV4-1 and TRBJ1-3; D not resolved. CDR3 size: 13 residues. In germline, CDR1 is MGHRA, CDR2 YSYEKL. The V and J ends lost 0 bases and 8 bases respectively, with 8 bases between them. The CDR3 spells CASSQESWHTIYF. The CDR3 DNA follows: TGCGCCAGCAGCCAAGAATCTTGGCACACCATATATTTT.

This clone came up a few times. The V gene is TRBV27, the J gene TRBJ1-1, with D perhaps matching TRBD1 (5 bases). Germline CDR1 MNHEY, CDR2 SMNVEV (reference sequence). V lost 5 bases to trimming and J lost 0 bases, with 10 bases between them. The CDR3 covers 14 residues. CDR3 nucleotides: TGTGCCAGCAGTATGGGGCCGGTGAACACTGAAGCTTTCTTT. This codes for CASSMGPVNTEAFF.

This sequence joins TRBV27 and TRBJ2-1; TRBD1 aligns across 7 bases. Germline lookup yields CDR1 MNHEY and CDR2 SMNVEV (reference sequence). The J segment lost 7 bases and the V segment lost 6 bases, leaving 18 bases of the junction unmatched. The CDR3 is 17 residues long. CDR3 region: CASRRQTSGTVRNEQFF. The DNA of the CDR3 is TGTGCCAGCAGGAGACAAACTTCCGGGACAGTGCGGAATGAGCAGTTCTTC.

The rearrangement joins TRBV18 to TRBJ1-1; D is unclear. This CDR3 is 13 amino acids long. Per germline, CDR1 KGHSH and CDR2 LQKENI. V was shortened by 5 bases and J by 8 bases, with 15 bases between the two germline ends. The CDR3 nucleotides read TGTGCCAGCTCAACCCTACCTGGGCAGGAAGCTTTCTTT. Amino acid sequence: CASSTLPGQEAFF.

This clone has only one observation. V usage is TRBV6-2 or TRBV6-3 and J usage is TRBJ1-5; 7 nucleotides agree with TRBD1. Per the germline V gene, CDR1 is MNHEY and CDR2 is SVGEGT. The ends lost 0 bases at V and 10 bases at J; junction bases unmatched: 21. This CDR3 spans 19 amino acids. Here the CDR3 reads CASSYSRGGTALLMGPQHF. CDR3 nucleotides: TGTGCCAGCAGTTACTCTCGAGGTGGGACAGCACTTTTAATGGGCCCCCAGCATTTT.

The V gene is TRBV6-2 or TRBV6-3, the J gene TRBJ2-7; 7 bases match TRBD1. The CDR3 is 16 amino acids. The V gene end was trimmed by 2 bases and the J gene end by 5 bases; junction bases not matched to a gene: 12. CDR1 and CDR2 (germline): MNHEY, SVGEGT. CDR3: CASSYTTGYPYNEQYF. DNA for the CDR3: TGTGCCAGCAGTTACACGACAGGGTACCCCTACAACGAGCAGTACTTC.

The genes are TRBV19 and TRBJ2-1; 11 bases match TRBD2. The J segment lost 4 bases and the V segment lost 7 bases, leaving 3 bases of the junction unmatched. Germline V gene sequence: CDR1 LNHDA, CDR2 SQIVND (reference sequence). The CDR3 spans 14 residues. This chain's CDR3 is CASNLAGGYNEQFF. In nucleotides, the CDR3 is TGTGCCAGTAACCTAGCGGGAGGATACAATGAGCAGTTCTTC.